The clone carrying this T cell receptor (beta chain) was counted many times. Its antigen is as yet unknown. Using its own MiXCR run on the reads, TCRdb lists one record per CDR3 protein. The repertoire includes approximately 700,000 distinct CDR3 sequences, less than 40% of them detected once, and 2.5% to 3% sits in the top ten. These data come from a study of T cell repertoires in cytomegalovirus infection. At the level of the study: Carrying CMV and the relevant HLA type showed in public TCR beta signatures.

Whole-study results and caveats: CMV-specific HLA-C-restricted TCR beta clonotypes dominated the ex vivo response. CMV carriers having the relevant HLA were flagged by cumulative public TCR beta family frequency.

CDR3 size: 15 residues. Trimming removed 1 base at V and 5 bases at J, with 12 bases between. Per the germline V gene, CDR1 is SGHTA and CDR2 is FQGNSA. Specimen: PBMCs. The gene calls are TRBV7-2 and TRBJ2-1; D unclear. This clonotype was obtained from a human donor in good health (CMV status not recorded). Some clones in this sample may be carry-over from other donors' samples. The CDR3 DNA is TGTGCCAGCAGCTTAGAGGCCGGGCTCCACAATGAGCAGTTCTTC. Its protein is CASSLEAGLHNEQFF.